A single count supports the clone carrying this T cell receptor beta chain. This specimen comes from a study of beta chain features in type 1 diabetes. Expressed TCRB transcripts were sequenced after all isolated RNA was converted to cDNA. Sequenced by immunoSEQ multiplex PCR; TCRdb stores in-frame clones only, minus some. The data contain 450,000 to 600,000 clones, around 30% of them singletons. Per the germline V gene, CDR1 is MNHEY and CDR2 is SVGAGI. Trimming shortened V by 2 bases and J by 4 bases, and 11 bases separated the two germline ends. The CDR3 consists of 14 residues. The sample comprised naive CD4+ T cells from blood. The receptor comes from a man aged 18 to 29 in good health. This chain joins TRBV6-5 and TRBJ2-5, with D possibly matching TRBD2 (5 bases). The CDR3 sequence: CASSYGRETETQYF. In DNA form, the CDR3 reads TGTGCCAGCAGTTACGGAAGGGAGACAGAGACCCAGTACTTC.